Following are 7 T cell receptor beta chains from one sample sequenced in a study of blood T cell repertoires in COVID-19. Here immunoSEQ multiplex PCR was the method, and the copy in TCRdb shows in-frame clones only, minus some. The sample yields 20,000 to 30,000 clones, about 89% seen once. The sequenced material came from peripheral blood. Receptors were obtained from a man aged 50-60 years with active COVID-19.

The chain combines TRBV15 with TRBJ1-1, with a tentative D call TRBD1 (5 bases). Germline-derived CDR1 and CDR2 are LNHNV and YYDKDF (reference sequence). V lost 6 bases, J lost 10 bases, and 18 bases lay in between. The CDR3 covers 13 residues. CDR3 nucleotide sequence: TGTGCCACCAGTCCTGAAAGGGGCTCGGGAGCTTTCTTT. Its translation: CATSPERGSGAFF.

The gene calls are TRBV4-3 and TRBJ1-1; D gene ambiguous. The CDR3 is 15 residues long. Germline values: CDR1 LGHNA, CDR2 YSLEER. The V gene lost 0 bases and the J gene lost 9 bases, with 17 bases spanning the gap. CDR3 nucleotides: TGCGCCAGCAGCCAAGATCTGGGCAGGCTGAACCAAGCTTTCTTT. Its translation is CASSQDLGRLNQAFF.

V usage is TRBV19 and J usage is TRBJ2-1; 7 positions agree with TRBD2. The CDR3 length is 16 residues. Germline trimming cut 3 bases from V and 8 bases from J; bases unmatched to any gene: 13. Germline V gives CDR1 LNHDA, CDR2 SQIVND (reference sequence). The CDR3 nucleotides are TGTGCCAGTAGTATGGGGGGGAAAACCCACAATGATGAGCAGTTCTTC. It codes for CASSMGGKTHNDEQFF. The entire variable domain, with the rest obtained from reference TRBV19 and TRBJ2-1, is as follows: DGGITQSPKYLFRKEGQNVTLSCEQNLNHDAMYWYRQDPGQGLRLIYYSQIVNDFQKGDIAEGYSVSREKKESFPLTVTSAQKNPTAFYLCASSMGGKTHNDEQFFGPGTRLTVL.

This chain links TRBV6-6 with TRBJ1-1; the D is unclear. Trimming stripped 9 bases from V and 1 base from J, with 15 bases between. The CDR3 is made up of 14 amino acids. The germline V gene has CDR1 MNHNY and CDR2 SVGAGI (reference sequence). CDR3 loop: CASARGEGNTEAFF. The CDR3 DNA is TGTGCCAGTGCGAGAGGTGAGGGGAACACTGAAGCTTTCTTT.

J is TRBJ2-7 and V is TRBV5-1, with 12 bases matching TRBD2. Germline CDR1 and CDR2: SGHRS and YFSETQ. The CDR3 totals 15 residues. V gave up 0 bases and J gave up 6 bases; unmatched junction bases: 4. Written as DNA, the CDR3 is TGCGCCAGCAGCTTGGGGCCGGGACTAGCGGGCGAGCAGTACTTC. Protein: CASSLGPGLAGEQYF.

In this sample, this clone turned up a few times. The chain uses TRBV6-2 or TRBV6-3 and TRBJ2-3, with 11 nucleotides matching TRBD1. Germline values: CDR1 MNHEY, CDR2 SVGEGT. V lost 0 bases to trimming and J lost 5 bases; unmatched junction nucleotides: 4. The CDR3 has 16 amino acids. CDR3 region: CASSYSAGTGGDTQYF. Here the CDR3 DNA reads TGTGCCAGCAGTTACTCCGCCGGGACAGGGGGAGATACGCAGTATTTT.

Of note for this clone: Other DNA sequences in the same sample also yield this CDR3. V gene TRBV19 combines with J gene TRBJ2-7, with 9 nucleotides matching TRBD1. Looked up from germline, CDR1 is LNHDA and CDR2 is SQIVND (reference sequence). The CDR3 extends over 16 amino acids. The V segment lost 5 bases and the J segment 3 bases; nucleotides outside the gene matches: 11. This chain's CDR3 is CASSRNGQGIGYEQYF. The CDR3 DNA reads TGTGCCAGTAGTCGAAACGGACAGGGGATCGGCTACGAGCAGTACTTC.